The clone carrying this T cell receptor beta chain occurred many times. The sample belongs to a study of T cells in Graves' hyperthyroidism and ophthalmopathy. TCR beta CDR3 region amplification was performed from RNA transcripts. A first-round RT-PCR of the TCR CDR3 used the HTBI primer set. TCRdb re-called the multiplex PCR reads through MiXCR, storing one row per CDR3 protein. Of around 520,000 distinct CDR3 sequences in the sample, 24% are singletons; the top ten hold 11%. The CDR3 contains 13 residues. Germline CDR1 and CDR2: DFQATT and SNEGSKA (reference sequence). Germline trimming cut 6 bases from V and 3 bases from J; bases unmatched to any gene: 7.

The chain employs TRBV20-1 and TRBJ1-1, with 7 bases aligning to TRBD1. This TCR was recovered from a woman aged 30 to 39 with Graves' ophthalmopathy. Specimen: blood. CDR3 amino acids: CSAEGAGHTEAFF. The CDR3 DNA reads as TGCAGTGCGGAGGGGGCAGGTCACACTGAAGCTTTCTTT.